This T cell receptor (beta chain) was documented in a study of T cells of healthy individuals. The V segment lost 6 bases and the J segment 5 bases; nucleotides outside the gene matches: 10. From germline, CDR1 is DFQATT and CDR2 SNEGSKA (reference sequence). The CDR3 is 14 amino acids. Each CDR3 protein gets one entry after TCRdb re-called the 5' RACE reads with MiXCR. Of roughly 87,000 distinct CDR3 sequences listed, under 20% are singletons. This clonotype was sampled from a human donor in good health. This chain joins TRBV20-1 and TRBJ2-3; 8 bases are shared with TRBD2. CDR3 region: CSARPGLDVDTQYF. The CDR3 nucleotides read TGCAGTGCCCGTCCGGGACTAGATGTAGATACGCAGTATTTT.